This is a list of T cell receptor beta chains from one sample in a study of cytomegalovirus exposure and HLA in healthy donors. The table came from immunoSEQ multiplex PCR; TCRdb's copy has only in-frame clones and leaves some out. This sample has tens of thousands of clones, with more than 65% found just once. What was sequenced was PBMCs. These receptor sequences come from a girl aged 2 to 9 in good health and CMV-seropositive. CDR3s leave out the opening cysteine and the closing phenylalanine or tryptophan.

v_gene	j_gene	CDR3aa
TRBV28	TRBJ1-1	ASSPFGTVSEAF
TRBV25-1	TRBJ2-3	ASSVAGGTDTQY
TRBV5-1	TRBJ2-3	ASSPGDSTNTQY
TRBV9	TRBJ2-7	ASSVVAGSPPYEQY
TRBV29-1	TRBJ2-3	SLGRLAGDPGTDTQY
TRBV9	TRBJ1-2	ASSPRQDNYGYT
TRBV6-5	TRBJ2-7	ASSYSTGKNYEQY
TRBV27	TRBJ2-7	ASSLSPSGSEQY
TRBV28	TRBJ1-5	ATPGQGNQPQH
TRBV11-2	TRBJ2-1	ASSLVLREHNEQF
TRBV2	TRBJ1-2	ASSRQGSYGYT
TRBV5-1	TRBJ2-6	ASSLGQNSGANVLT
TRBV4-3	TRBJ1-5	ASSQDPQRRGQPQH
TRBV11-2	TRBJ2-7	ASSLAGTTLMKQY
TRBV15	TRBJ2-2	ATSRETASAGELF
TRBV4-1	TRBJ1-1	ASSQEGGIEAF
TRBV20-1	TRBJ2-7	SAKDIYEQY
TRBV30	TRBJ2-7	AWSENEGQY
TRBV2	TRBJ2-5	ASSPWLAGSLGETQY
TRBV11-2	TRBJ1-5	ASSLGYSNQPQH
TRBV9	TRBJ1-3	ASSVTGSGNTIY
TRBV7-9	TRBJ2-1	ASQGGLHEQF
TRBV7-2	TRBJ2-7	ASSLVRSGRGEQY
TRBV6-6	TRBJ1-2	ASSPGRDGYT
TRBV19	TRBJ2-1	ASSGAGGYNEQF
TRBV29-1	TRBJ2-7	SVESDREGSYEQY
TRBV6-4	TRBJ2-3	ASSGGQGADTQY
TRBV5-6	TRBJ1-2	ASSPQGNYGYT
TRBV4-1	TRBJ2-1	ASGGASGSIDEQF
TRBV5-4	TRBJ2-3	ASSLNFFGTSGREDTQY
TRBV28	TRBJ1-4	ASSSLQEKLF
TRBV28	TRBJ2-7	ASSFSYEQY
TRBV5-1	TRBJ2-2	ASSASRDRGTGELF
TRBV6-5	TRBJ2-3	ASSGGTDTQY
TRBV18	TRBJ2-5	ASSPPRETQY
TRBV9	TRBJ1-5	ASGADQPQH
TRBV28	TRBJ1-5	ASSFGLGNQPQH
TRBV28	TRBJ1-2	ASSFGQEWLYGYT
TRBV30	.	AWNPGLPSYEQY
TRBV10-1	TRBJ2-7	ASSETTYEQY
TRBV29-1	TRBJ1-1	GCFSRGTEAF
TRBV9	TRBJ2-1	ASSQRTSGGPNEQF
TRBV4-3	TRBJ1-5	ASSQGGTGQPQH
TRBV27	TRBJ2-2	ASSPQTGELF
TRBV7-2	TRBJ2-7	ASSLATGLAAEQY